The rows below give T cell receptor beta chains drawn from one sample of a study of blood T cell repertoires in COVID-19. Using immunoSEQ multiplex PCR, the repertoire was profiled, and TCRdb retains in-frame clones only, with some absent. Among some 96,000 clones listed, over 75% were seen once. Material: peripheral blood. The receptors originated from a man aged 30 to 39 in a cohort sampled during active COVID-19. CDR3s include the opening cysteine and the closing phenylalanine or tryptophan. The D gene is left open where the match is weak. Clone size is shown for a subset of rows, as once, few, many or a class of expanded clone.

TRBV19	.	TRBD1	TRBJ1-1	CASSPWDRMNTEAFF	TGTGCCAGTAGTCCCTGGGACAGAATGAACACTGAAGCTTTCTTT
TRBV6-5	.	TRBD2	TRBJ2-3	CASAASGGSDTQYF	TGTGCCAGCGCGGCTAGCGGGGGGTCAGATACGCAGTATTTT
TRBV7-3	.	TRBD2	TRBJ2-2	CASSPPLAGGPVELFF	TGTGCCAGCAGCCCCCCACTAGCGGGGGGGCCTGTGGAGCTGTTTTTT
TRBV28	.	TRBD1	TRBJ1-2	CASRPQTGTGSYGYTF	TGTGCCAGCAGACCCCAAACCGGGACAGGGAGCTATGGCTACACCTTC
TRBV6-2/TRBV6-3	.	.	TRBJ2-7	CASSYSQHYEQYF	TGTGCCAGCAGTTACTCCCAACATTACGAGCAGTACTTC
TRBV9	once	.	TRBJ2-5	CASSVGVGSGQETQYF	TGTGCCAGCAGCGTAGGAGTGGGTAGCGGCCAAGAGACCCAGTACTTC
TRBV28	.	.	TRBJ2-2	CASNPLGAAGGELFF	TGTGCCAGCAATCCCCTAGGGGCGGCAGGCGGGGAGCTGTTTTTT
TRBV13	.	TRBD1	TRBJ1-4	CASSSYGTANEKLFF	TGTGCCAGCAGCTCATACGGGACAGCTAATGAAAAACTGTTTTTT
TRBV4-1	.	TRBD2	TRBJ2-3	CASSQAVVTSGKMDTQYF	TGCGCCAGCAGCCAAGCTGTAGTGACTAGCGGAAAAATGGATACGCAGTATTTT
TRBV18	.	TRBD1	TRBJ2-2	CASSLGQGGTGELFF	TGTGCCAGCTCCCTCGGACAGGGAGGAACCGGGGAGCTGTTTTTT